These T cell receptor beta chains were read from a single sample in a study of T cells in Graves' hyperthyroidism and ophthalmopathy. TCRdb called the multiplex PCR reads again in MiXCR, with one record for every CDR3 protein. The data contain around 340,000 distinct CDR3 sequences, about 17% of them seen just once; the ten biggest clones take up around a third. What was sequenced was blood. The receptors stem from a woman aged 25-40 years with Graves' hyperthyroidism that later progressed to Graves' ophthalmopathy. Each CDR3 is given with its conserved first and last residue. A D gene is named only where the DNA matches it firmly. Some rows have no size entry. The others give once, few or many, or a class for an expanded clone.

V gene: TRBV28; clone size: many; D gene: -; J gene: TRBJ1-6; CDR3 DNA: TGTGCCAGCAGTAAAGTACGCATCGGCGGGTCACCCCTCCACTTT; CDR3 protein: CASSKVRIGGSPLHF
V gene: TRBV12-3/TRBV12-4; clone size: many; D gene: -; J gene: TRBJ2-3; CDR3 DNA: TGTGCCAGCAGCGATGGACTAACTAGCACAGATACGCAGTATTTT; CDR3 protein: CASSDGLTSTDTQYF
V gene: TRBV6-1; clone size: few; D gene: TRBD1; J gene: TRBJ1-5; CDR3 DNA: TGTGCCAGCAGACCCGGGACAGGATTCGACGGACAGCCCCAGCATTTT; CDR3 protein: CASRPGTGFDGQPQHF
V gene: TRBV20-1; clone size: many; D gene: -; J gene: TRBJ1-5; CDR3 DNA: TGCAGTGCTAGAGCAGATAGCAATCAGCCCCAGCATTTT; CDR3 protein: CSARADSNQPQHF
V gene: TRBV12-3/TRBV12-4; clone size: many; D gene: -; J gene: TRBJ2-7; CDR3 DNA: TGTGCCAGCAGTTTAGGGGACGGTTACGAGCAGTACTTC; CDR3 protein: CASSLGDGYEQYF
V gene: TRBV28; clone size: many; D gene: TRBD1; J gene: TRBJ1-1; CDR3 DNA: TGTGCCAGCAGTTTAGGACAGGGAGGAACGGGGCCTGAAGCTTTCTTT; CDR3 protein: CASSLGQGGTGPEAFF
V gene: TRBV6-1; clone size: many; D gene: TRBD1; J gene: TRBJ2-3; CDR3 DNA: TGTGCCAGCAGTGAAGCGACAGGGGGCGCAGATACGCAGTATTTT; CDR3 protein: CASSEATGGADTQYF
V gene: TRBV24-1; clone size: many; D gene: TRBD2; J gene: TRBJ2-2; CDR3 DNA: TGTGCCACCAGTGATTCTAGTACTAGCGGGAGAACCGGGGAGCTGTTTTTT; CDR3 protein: CATSDSSTSGRTGELFF
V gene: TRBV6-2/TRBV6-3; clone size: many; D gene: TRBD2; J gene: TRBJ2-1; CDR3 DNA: TGTGCCAGCAGCCGGACTAGCTTTGATGAGCAGTTCTTC; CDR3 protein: CASSRTSFDEQFF
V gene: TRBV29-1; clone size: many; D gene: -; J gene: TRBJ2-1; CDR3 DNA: TGCAGCGTTGTACGGGGGCGAACCTACAATGAGCAGTTCTTC; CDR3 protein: CSVVRGRTYNEQFF
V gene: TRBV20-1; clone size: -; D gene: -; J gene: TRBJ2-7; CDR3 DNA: TGCAGTGCTAGAGAATCCTACGAGCAGTACTTC; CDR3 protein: CSARESYEQYF
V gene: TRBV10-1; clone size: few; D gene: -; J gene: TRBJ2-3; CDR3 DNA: TGCGCCACCTCTCGGGACGGTAGCACAGATACGCAGTATTTT; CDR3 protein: CATSRDGSTDTQYF
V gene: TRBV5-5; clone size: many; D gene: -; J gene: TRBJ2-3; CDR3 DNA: TGTGCCAGCAGCTTAAGGGGCGCAGATACGCAGTATTTT; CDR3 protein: CASSLRGADTQYF
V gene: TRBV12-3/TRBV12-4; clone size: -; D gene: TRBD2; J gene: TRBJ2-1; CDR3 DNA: TGTGCCAGCAGTCAGAGCTCGGGACTAGCTTCTGAGCAGTTCTTC; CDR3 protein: CASSQSSGLASEQFF
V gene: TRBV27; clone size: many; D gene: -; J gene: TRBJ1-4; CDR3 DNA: TGTGCCAGCAGTTTAATAGGACCGAGTAATGAAAAACTGTTTTTT; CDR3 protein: CASSLIGPSNEKLFF
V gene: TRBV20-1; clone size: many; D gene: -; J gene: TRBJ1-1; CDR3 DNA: TGCAGTGCTAGAGTAGGCAGGGGAGGGACCGAAGCTTTCTTT; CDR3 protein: CSARVGRGGTEAFF
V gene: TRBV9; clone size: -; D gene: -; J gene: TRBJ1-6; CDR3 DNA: TGTGCCAGCAGGAGCGCAAATTCACCCCTCCACTTT; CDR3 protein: CASRSANSPLHF
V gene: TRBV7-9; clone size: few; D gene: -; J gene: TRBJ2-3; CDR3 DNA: TGTGCCAGCAGCGCCGGACAGTCCCCGGGTACGCAGTATTTT; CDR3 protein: CASSAGQSPGTQYF
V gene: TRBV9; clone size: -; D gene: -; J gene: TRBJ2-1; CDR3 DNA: TGTGCCAGCAGCCTTGAGCAGTTCTTC; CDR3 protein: CASSLEQFF
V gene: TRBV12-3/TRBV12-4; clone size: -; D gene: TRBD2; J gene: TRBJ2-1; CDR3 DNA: TGTGCCAGCAGTTCTACCGGGACTAGCGGGAGAGGGGATATGGGGGAGCAGTTCTTC; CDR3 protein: CASSSTGTSGRGDMGEQFF
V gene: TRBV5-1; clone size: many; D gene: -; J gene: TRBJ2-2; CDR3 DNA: TGCGCCAGCAGCTTGGATCTGAGGCAGGGCGGCCGCGGGGAGCTGTTTTTT; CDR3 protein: CASSLDLRQGGRGELFF
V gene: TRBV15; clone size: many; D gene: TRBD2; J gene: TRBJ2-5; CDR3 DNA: TGTGCCACCAGCAGAGAGGGACTAGCCATCCAAGAGACCCAGTACTTC; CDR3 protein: CATSREGLAIQETQYF
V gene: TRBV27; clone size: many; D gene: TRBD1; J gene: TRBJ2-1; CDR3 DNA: TGTGCCAGCAGTTTACAACAGGGGGCGTACAATGAGCAGTTCTTC; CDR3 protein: CASSLQQGAYNEQFF
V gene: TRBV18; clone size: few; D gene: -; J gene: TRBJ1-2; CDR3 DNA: TGTGCCAGCTCACCACCGTCTCAGGGTCAAGGTGGCTACACCTTC; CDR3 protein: CASSPPSQGQGGYTF